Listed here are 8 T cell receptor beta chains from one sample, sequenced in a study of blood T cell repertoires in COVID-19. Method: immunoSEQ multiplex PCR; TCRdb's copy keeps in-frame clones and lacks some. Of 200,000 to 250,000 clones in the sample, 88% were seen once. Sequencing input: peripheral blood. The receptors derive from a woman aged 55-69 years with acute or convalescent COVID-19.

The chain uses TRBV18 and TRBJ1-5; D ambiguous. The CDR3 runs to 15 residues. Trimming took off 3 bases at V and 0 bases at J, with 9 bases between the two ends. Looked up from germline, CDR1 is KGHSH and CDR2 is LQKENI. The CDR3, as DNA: TGTGCCAGCTCACCGTCTACTAATAGCAATCAGCCCCAGCATTTT. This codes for CASSPSTNSNQPQHF.

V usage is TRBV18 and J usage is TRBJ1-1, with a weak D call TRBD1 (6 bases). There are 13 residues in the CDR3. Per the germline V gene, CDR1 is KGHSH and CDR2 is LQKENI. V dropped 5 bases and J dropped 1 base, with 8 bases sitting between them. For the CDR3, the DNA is TGTGCCAGCTCATCGACAGGGAACACTGAAGCTTTCTTT. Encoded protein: CASSSTGNTEAFF. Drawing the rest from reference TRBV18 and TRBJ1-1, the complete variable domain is NAGVMQNPRHLVRRRGQEARLRCSPMKGHSHVYWYRQLPEEGLKFMVYLQKENIIDESGMPKERFSAEFPKEGPSILRIQQVVRGDSAAYFCASSSTGNTEAFFGQGTRLTVV.

This CDR3 is CASSLDRGVLSYGYTF. The CDR3, as DNA: TGTGCCAGCAGCTTGGACAGGGGGGTCTTAAGCTATGGCTACACCTTC. This chain links TRBV7-9 with TRBJ1-2, with TRBD1 identical over 10 bases. CDR3 length: 16 amino acids. The V and J ends lost 3 bases and 4 bases, in that order; junction bases with no gene match: 8. Looked up from germline, CDR1 is SEHNR and CDR2 is FQNEAQ (reference sequence).

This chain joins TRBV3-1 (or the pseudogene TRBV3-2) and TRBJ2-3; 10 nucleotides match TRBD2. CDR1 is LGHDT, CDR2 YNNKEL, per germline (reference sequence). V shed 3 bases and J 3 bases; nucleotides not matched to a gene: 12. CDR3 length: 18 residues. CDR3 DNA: TGTGCCAGCAGCCACTCTCGAGCGGGAGGGATTAGAACAGATACGCAGTATTTT. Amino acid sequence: CASSHSRAGGIRTDTQYF.

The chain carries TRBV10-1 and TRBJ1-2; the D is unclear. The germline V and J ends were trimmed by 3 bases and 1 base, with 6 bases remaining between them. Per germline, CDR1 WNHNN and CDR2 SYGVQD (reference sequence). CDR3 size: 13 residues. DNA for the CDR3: TGCGCCAGCAGTGACAGTTTTAACTATGGCTACACCTTC. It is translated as CASSDSFNYGYTF.

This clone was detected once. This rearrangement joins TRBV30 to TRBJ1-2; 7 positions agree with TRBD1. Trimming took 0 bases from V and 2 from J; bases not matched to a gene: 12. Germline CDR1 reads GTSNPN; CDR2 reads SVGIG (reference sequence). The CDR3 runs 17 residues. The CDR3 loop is CAWSVLAQGIRNYGYTF. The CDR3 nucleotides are TGTGCCTGGAGTGTACTAGCACAGGGGATAAGGAACTATGGCTACACCTTC.

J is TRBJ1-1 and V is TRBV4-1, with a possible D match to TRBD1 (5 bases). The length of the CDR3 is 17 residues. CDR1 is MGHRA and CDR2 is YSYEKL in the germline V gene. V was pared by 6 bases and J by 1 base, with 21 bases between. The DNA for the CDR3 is TGCGCCAGCAGTCATGTGGGACTCCCTCCGGGGAACACTGAAGCTTTCTTT. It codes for CASSHVGLPPGNTEAFF.

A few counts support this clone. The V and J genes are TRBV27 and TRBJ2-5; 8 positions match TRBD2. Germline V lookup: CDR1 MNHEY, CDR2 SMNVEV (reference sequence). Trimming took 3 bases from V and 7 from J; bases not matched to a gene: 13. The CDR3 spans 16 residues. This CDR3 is CASSLAAGDPPGTQYF. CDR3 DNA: TGTGCCAGCAGTTTGGCAGCGGGGGATCCCCCTGGGACCCAGTACTTC.